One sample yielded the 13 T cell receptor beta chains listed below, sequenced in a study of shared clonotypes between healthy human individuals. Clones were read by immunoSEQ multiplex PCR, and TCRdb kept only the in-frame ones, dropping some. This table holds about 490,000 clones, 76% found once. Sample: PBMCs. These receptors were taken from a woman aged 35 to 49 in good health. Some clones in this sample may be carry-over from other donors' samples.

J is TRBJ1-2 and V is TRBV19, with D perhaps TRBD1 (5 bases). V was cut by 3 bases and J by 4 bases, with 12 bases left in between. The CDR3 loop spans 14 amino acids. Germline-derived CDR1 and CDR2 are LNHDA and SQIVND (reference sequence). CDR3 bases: TGTGCCAGTAGTATCCGAACAGGAATCTATGGCTACACCTTC. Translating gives CASSIRTGIYGYTF.

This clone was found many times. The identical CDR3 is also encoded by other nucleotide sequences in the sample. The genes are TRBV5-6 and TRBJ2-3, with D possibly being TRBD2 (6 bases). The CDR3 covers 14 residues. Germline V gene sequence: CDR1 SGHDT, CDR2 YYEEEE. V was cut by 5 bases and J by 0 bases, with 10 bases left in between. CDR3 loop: CASRRELSTDTQYF. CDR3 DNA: TGTGCCAGCAGACGGGAGCTCAGCACAGATACGCAGTATTTT.

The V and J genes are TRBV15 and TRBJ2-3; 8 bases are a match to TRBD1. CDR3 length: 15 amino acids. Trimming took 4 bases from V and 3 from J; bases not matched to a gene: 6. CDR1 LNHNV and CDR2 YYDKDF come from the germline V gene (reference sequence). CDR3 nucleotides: TGTGCCACCAGCACCCGACAGGGGCGAACAGATACGCAGTATTTT. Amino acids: CATSTRQGRTDTQYF.

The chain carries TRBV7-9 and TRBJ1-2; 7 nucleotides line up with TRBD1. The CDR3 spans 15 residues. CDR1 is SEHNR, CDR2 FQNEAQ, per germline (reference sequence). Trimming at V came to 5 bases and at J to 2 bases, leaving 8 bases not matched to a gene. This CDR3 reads CASSPRQGRNYGYTF. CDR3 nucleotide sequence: TGTGCCAGCAGCCCGCGACAGGGAAGGAACTATGGCTACACCTTC.

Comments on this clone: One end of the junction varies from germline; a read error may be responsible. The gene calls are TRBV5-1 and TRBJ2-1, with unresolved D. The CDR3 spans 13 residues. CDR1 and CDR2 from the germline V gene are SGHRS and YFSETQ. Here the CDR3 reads CASSLNSYYEQFF. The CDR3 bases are TGCGCCAGCAGCTTGAACAGTTACTATGAACAGTTCTTC.

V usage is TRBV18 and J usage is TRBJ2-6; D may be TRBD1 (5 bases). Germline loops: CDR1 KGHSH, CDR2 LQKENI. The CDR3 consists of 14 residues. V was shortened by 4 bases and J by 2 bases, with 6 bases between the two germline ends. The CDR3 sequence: CASSQGPGANVLTF. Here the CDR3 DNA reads TGTGCCAGCTCACAGGGGCCTGGGGCCAACGTCCTGACTTTC. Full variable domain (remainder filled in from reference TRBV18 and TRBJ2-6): NAGVMQNPRHLVRRRGQEARLRCSPMKGHSHVYWYRQLPEEGLKFMVYLQKENIIDESGMPKERFSAEFPKEGPSILRIQQVVRGDSAAYFCASSQGPGANVLTFGAGSRLTVL.

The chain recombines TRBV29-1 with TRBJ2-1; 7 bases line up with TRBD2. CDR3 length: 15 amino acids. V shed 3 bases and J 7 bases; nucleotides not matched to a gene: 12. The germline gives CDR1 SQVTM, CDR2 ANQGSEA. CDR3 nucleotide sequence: TGCAGCGTTGAGTTAACTTGGAGCGGGAAAAATGAGCAGTTCTTC. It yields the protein CSVELTWSGKNEQFF.

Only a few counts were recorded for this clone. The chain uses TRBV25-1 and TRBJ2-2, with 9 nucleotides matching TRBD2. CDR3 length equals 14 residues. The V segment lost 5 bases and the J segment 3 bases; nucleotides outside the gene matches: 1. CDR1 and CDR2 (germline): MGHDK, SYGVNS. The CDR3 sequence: CASSPSGDTGELFF. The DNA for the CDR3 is TGTGCCAGCAGTCCTAGCGGGGACACCGGGGAGCTGTTTTTT.

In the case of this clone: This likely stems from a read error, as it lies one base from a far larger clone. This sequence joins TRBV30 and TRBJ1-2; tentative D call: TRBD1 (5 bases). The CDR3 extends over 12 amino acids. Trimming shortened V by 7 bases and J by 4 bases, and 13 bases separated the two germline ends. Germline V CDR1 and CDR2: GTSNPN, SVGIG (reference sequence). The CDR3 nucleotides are TGTGCCTCTGCCCGGGACTCCTATGGCTACACCTTC. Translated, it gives CASARDSYGYTF.

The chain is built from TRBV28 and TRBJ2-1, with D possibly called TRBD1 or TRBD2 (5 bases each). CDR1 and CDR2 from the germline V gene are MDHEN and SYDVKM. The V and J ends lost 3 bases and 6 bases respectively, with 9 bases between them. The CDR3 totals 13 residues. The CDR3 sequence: CASSFRGLNEQFF. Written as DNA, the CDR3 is TGTGCCAGCAGTTTTCGGGGCCTCAATGAGCAGTTCTTC.

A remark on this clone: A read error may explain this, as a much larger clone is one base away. The CDR3 DNA is TGTGCCACCAGCAGGGGACAGGGGGCGACGCCCGGCTTCTACGAGCAGTACTTC. This translates into CATSRGQGATPGFYEQYF. The chain links TRBV15 to TRBJ2-7, with TRBD1 identical over 12 bases. Germline CDR1 LNHNV, CDR2 YYDKDF (reference sequence). CDR3 length: 18 amino acids. With 3 bases clipped from V and 3 bases from J, the junction kept 12 bases outside the gene matches.

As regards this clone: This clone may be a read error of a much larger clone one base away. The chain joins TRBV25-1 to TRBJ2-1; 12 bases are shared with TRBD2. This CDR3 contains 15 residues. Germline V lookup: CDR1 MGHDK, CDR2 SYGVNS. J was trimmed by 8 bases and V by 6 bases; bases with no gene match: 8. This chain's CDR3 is CASRTTSGGTDEQFF. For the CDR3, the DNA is TGTGCCAGCAGAACGACTAGCGGGGGTACGGATGAGCAGTTCTTC.

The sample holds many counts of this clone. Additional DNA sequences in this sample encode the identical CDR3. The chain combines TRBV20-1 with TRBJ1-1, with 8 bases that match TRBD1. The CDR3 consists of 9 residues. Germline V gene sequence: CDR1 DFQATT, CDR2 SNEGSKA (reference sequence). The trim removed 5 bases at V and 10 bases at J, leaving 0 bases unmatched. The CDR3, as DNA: TGCAGTGCTGGACAGGGAGCTTTCTTT. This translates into CSAGQGAFF.